This TCR beta chain was captured in a study of T cell repertoires in cytomegalovirus infection. Study summary: Both CMV infection and a matching HLA type were indicated by public TCR beta signatures.

As to this clonotype: No antigen is known for it.

TCRdb independently ran MiXCR on the reads; one entry per CDR3 protein. Here the sample spans about 530,000 distinct CDR3 sequences, around 27% being singletons. Study-level findings and limits: The ex vivo response showed dominance by HLA-C-restricted CMV-specific TCR beta clonotypes. The cumulative frequency of public TCR beta families identified carriers of CMV plus the relevant HLA.

Germline V lookup: CDR1 DFQATT, CDR2 SNEGSKA (reference sequence). The CDR3 runs 13 residues. The junction had 5 bases not matched to a gene; V was cut back by 6 bases and J by 3 bases. Specimen: PBMCs. This receptor was obtained from a human donor in good health (CMV status not recorded). Some clones in this sample may be carry-over from other donors' samples. J is TRBJ2-5 and V is TRBV20-1; 9 positions agree with TRBD2. This chain's CDR3 is CSANRLAEETQYF. In DNA form, the CDR3 reads TGCAGTGCAAACCGACTAGCGGAAGAGACCCAGTACTTC.